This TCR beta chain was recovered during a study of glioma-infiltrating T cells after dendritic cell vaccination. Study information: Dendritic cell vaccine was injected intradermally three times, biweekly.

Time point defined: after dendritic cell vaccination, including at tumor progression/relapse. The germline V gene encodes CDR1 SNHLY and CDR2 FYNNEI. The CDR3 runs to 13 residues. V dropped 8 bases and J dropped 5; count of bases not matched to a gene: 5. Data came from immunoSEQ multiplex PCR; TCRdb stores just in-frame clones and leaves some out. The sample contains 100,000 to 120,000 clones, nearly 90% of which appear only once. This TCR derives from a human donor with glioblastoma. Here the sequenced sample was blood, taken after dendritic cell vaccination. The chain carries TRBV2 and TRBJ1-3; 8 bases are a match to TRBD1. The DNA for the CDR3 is TGTGCCAGCCAAGGACAGGGACGAAACACCATATATTTT. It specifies CASQGQGRNTIYF.